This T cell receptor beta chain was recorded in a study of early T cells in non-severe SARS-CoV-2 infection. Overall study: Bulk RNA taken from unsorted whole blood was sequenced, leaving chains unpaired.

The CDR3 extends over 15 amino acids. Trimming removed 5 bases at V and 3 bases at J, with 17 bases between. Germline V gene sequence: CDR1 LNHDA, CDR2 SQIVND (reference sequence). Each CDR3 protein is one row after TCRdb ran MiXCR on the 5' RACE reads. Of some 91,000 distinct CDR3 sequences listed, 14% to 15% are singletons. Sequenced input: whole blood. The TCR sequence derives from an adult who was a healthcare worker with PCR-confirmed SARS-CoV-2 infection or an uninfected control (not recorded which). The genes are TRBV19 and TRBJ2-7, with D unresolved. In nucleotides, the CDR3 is TGTGCCAGTAGTCAACTGACGGGCACGCACTACGAGCAGTACTTC. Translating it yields CASSQLTGTHYEQYF.